This passage covers 25 T cell receptor beta chains from one sample sequenced in a study of shared clonotypes between healthy human individuals. Sequencing was performed with immunoSEQ multiplex PCR; in TCRdb, only in-frame clones are kept and a portion is missing. This sample has approximately 1.9 million clones, with around 95% found just once. Naive CD8 cells lacked CD45RO and underwent positive selection for CCR7, leaving out terminally differentiated effector memory CD45RA+ cells. Sequenced: naive CD8+ T cells from PBMCs. These receptor sequences come from a man aged 18-30 years in good health. Some clones in this sample may be carry-over from other donors' samples.

The chain employs TRBV28 and TRBJ1-1, with no clear D. The CDR3 runs to 13 residues. V lost 3 bases and J lost 0, with 5 bases in between. Germline V CDR1 and CDR2: MDHEN, SYDVKM. The DNA of the CDR3 is TGTGCCAGCAGTTTCCACGTGAACACTGAAGCTTTCTTT. Its translation is CASSFHVNTEAFF. Based on the CDR3 plus reference TRBV28 and TRBJ1-1, the full variable domain is DVKVTQSSRYLVKRTGEKVFLECVQDMDHENMFWYRQDPGLGLRLIYFSYDVKMKEKGDIPEGYSVSREKKERFSLILESASTNQTSMYLCASSFHVNTEAFFGQGTRLTVV.

The chain employs TRBV9 and TRBJ1-2; possibly TRBD1 for D (6 bases). The CDR3 spans 16 residues. V lost 4 bases to trimming and J lost 4 bases, with 20 bases between them. CDR1 and CDR2 (germline): SGDLS, YYNGEE. The CDR3 bases are TGTGCCAGCAGCCTCCTGCCCCAGGGGTTCTCCTATGGCTACACCTTC. This gives the protein CASSLLPQGFSYGYTF.

Details on this clone: Other DNA sequences of this sample code for an identical CDR3. V gene TRBV27 combines with J gene TRBJ1-5, with TRBD1 as a possible D gene (5 bases). The germline V gene encodes CDR1 MNHEY and CDR2 SMNVEV (reference sequence). This CDR3 region has 13 residues. Trimming took 3 bases from V and 7 from J, leaving 10 bases between them. The CDR3 protein is CASSFWGGQPQHF. CDR3 DNA: TGTGCCAGCAGTTTTTGGGGGGGACAGCCCCAGCATTTT.

The V call is TRBV28, the J call TRBJ2-7; TRBD1 is a possible D gene (5 bases). The CDR3 has 14 residues. V dropped 6 bases and J dropped 5 bases, with 17 bases sitting between them. Per germline, CDR1 MDHEN and CDR2 SYDVKM. The CDR3 loop reads CASSPGQGYHEQYF. The CDR3 DNA reads TGTGCCAGCAGCCCCGGGCAGGGTTATCACGAGCAGTACTTC.

This clone was observed once. The V gene is TRBV2, the J gene TRBJ2-7; 7 nucleotides align to TRBD2. The V gene end was trimmed by 3 bases and the J gene end by 4 bases; junction bases not matched to a gene: 9. This CDR3 is 15 amino acids long. CDR1 is SNHLY, CDR2 FYNNEI, per germline. The CDR3 loop is CASSDSRGLIYEQYF. The CDR3 region has the DNA TGTGCCAGCAGTGATTCTAGGGGACTAATATACGAGCAGTACTTC.

V is TRBV29-1 and J is TRBJ1-2, with D tentatively TRBD1 (6 bases). V dropped 5 bases and J dropped 4 bases, with 14 bases sitting between them. CDR1 SQVTM and CDR2 ANQGSEA come from the germline V gene. This CDR3 region has 13 residues. DNA for the CDR3: TGCAGCGTTATGGGGGGGCAGTTCTATGGCTACACCTTC. It encodes CSVMGGQFYGYTF.

The V call is TRBV7-2, the J call TRBJ2-5; D is possibly TRBD2 (6 bases). V lost 5 bases and J lost 3, with 16 bases in between. Germline loops: CDR1 SGHTA, CDR2 FQGNSA. This CDR3 has 15 amino acids. CDR3 sequence reads: CASSVRSGGEETQYF. The CDR3 DNA is TGTGCCAGCAGCGTCAGAAGTGGCGGGGAAGAGACCCAGTACTTC.

The J gene is TRBJ1-1, the V gene TRBV2; the D is unclear. CDR1 SNHLY and CDR2 FYNNEI come from the germline V gene. CDR3 length: 17 residues. The V end was cut by 3 bases, the J end by 4 bases, with 21 bases between. CDR3 nucleotide sequence: TGTGCCAGCAGTGAGAGAAAAGGAATTGGGGTTAGCACTGAAGCTTTCTTT. It codes for CASSERKGIGVSTEAFF.

This chain links TRBV28 with TRBJ2-7; D perhaps matches TRBD2 (6 bases). V was shortened by 7 bases and J by 3 bases, with 16 bases between the two germline ends. Per the germline V gene, CDR1 is MDHEN and CDR2 is SYDVKM. This CDR3 comprises 14 residues. The CDR3 spells CASNPPGLRYEQYF. The CDR3 DNA sequence: TGTGCCAGCAATCCCCCGGGACTTCGCTACGAGCAGTACTTC.

The chain has TRBV5-6 and TRBJ2-7; tentative D call: TRBD1 (5 bases). V was cut by 4 bases and J by 0 bases, with 8 bases left in between. This CDR3 has 13 amino acids. Germline values: CDR1 SGHDT, CDR2 YYEEEE. The CDR3 nucleotides read TGTGCCAGCAGCCCGGACAACTCCTACGAGCAGTACTTC. Translating gives CASSPDNSYEQYF.

The chain uses TRBV10-3 and TRBJ2-5; 8 positions match TRBD1. Per the germline V gene, CDR1 is ENHRY and CDR2 is SYGVKD. The CDR3 extends over 14 amino acids. The V segment lost 6 bases and the J segment 4 bases; nucleotides outside the gene matches: 7. The CDR3 DNA reads as TGTGCCATCAGCTCACAGGGGGGAGGAGAGACCCAGTACTTC. Translated: CAISSQGGGETQYF.

V is TRBV29-1 and J is TRBJ2-7, with TRBD2 matching over 13 bases. The germline V gene encodes CDR1 SQVTM and CDR2 ANQGSEA. This CDR3 has 15 residues. V dropped 4 bases and J dropped 2; count of bases not matched to a gene: 5. The CDR3 coding sequence is TGCAGCGTTGTTGGGGGGACTAGCGGGACCTACGAGCAGTACTTC. Its translation is CSVVGGTSGTYEQYF.

The rearrangement uses TRBV4-2 and TRBJ2-2, with D possibly TRBD1 on 6 matching bases. The CDR3 contains 16 residues. The germline CDR1 and CDR2 sequences are LGHNA and YNFKEQ. With 0 bases removed from V and 7 bases from J, the gap between germline ends came to 15 bases. This CDR3 reads CASSQEAGQISGELFF. The CDR3 DNA follows: TGTGCCAGCAGCCAAGAAGCTGGACAGATCAGCGGGGAGCTGTTTTTT.

The chain couples TRBV4-1 to TRBJ2-5; 11 positions match TRBD2. Germline loops: CDR1 MGHRA, CDR2 YSYEKL. Unmatched junction bases numbered 3, after V lost 0 bases and J lost 3 bases. This CDR3 has 16 amino acids. CDR3 residues: CASSQEGLAAKETQYF. CDR3 nucleotide sequence: TGCGCCAGCAGCCAAGAGGGACTAGCGGCTAAAGAGACCCAGTACTTC.

The chain employs TRBV11-2 and TRBJ2-7; tentative D call: TRBD1 (6 bases). The V gene's germline CDR1 is SGHAT and CDR2 FQNNGV. V was clipped by 3 bases and J by 5 bases, with 11 bases between them. CDR3 length: 13 amino acids. Here the CDR3 DNA reads TGTGCCAGCAGCTTCTGGACAGCGGACGAGCAGTACTTC. Translated: CASSFWTADEQYF. The variable domain in full, completed from reference TRBV11-2 and TRBJ2-7, reads EAGVAQSPRYKIIEKRQSVAFWCNPISGHATLYWYQQILGQGPKLLIQFQNNGVVDDSQLPKDRFSAERLKGVDSTLKIQPAKLEDSAVYLCASSFWTADEQYFGPGTRLTVT.

This clone has just one count. The CDR3 nucleotides are TGCGCCAGCAGCCTAGACAGGGGTTTGTGGGAGCAGTACTTC. It specifies CASSLDRGLWEQYF. J is TRBJ2-7 and V is TRBV4-3; 8 bases map to TRBD1. Per the germline V gene, CDR1 is LGHNA and CDR2 is YSLEER. V trimming: 4 bases; J trimming: 7 bases; junction bases outside the gene matches: 9. This CDR3 spans 14 amino acids.

On this clone itself: This sample also contains other DNA sequences that code for the same CDR3. This sequence joins TRBV9 and TRBJ2-5; D ambiguous. V shed 0 bases and J shed 0 bases, with 6 bases lying between them. This CDR3 comprises 14 residues. Looked up from germline, CDR1 is SGDLS and CDR2 is YYNGEE. The CDR3 region is CASSVAEYQETQYF. The CDR3 DNA follows: TGTGCCAGCAGCGTAGCAGAATACCAAGAGACCCAGTACTTC. The whole variable domain, remainder taken from reference TRBV9 and TRBJ2-5, is DSGVTQTPKHLITATGQRVTLRCSPRSGDLSVYWYQQSLDQGLQFLIQYYNGEERAKGNILERFSAQQFPDLHSELNLSSLELGDSALYFCASSVAEYQETQYFGPGTRLLVL.

J is TRBJ2-3 and V is TRBV7-9; unclear D gene. The CDR3 totals 11 residues. V was trimmed by 5 bases and J by 2 bases, leaving 2 bases between them. Per the germline V gene, CDR1 is SEHNR and CDR2 is FQNEAQ (reference sequence). This chain's CDR3 is CASSITDTQYF. In nucleotides, the CDR3 is TGTGCCAGCAGCATCACAGATACGCAGTATTTT.

This sequence joins TRBV5-1 and TRBJ2-3; 9 bases align to TRBD2. Germline CDR1 reads SGHRS; CDR2 reads YFSETQ. The CDR3 is 15 amino acids. V lost 4 bases to trimming and J lost 6 bases; unmatched junction nucleotides: 9. Written as DNA, the CDR3 is TGCGCCAGCAGCGGCGGGACTAGCCAGGGGGATACGCAGTATTTT. As protein: CASSGGTSQGDTQYF.

The gene calls are TRBV9 and TRBJ1-1, with a possible D match to TRBD1 (5 bases). The CDR3 has 13 amino acids. CDR1 and CDR2 from the germline V gene are SGDLS and YYNGEE. The V end was cut by 3 bases, the J end by 7 bases, with 13 bases between. In DNA form, the CDR3 reads TGTGCCAGCAGCGAAACAGGATCAAGTGAAGCTTTCTTT. It yields the protein CASSETGSSEAFF.

The rearrangement uses TRBV15 and TRBJ2-5, with 7 bases lining up with TRBD2. This CDR3 comprises 15 residues. V was clipped by 9 bases and J by 4 bases; unmatched bases: 14. Germline CDR1 is LNHNV and CDR2 is YYDKDF (reference sequence). The CDR3 sequence is CATEPGQGGVETQYF. The CDR3 nucleotides read TGTGCCACTGAACCTGGGCAGGGAGGGGTAGAGACCCAGTACTTC.

The CDR3 reads CASSPPGRTTPEQYF. The CDR3 bases are TGTGCCAGCAGCCCGCCGGGACGGACAACACCCGAGCAGTACTTC. The chain joins TRBV7-9 to TRBJ2-7, with D perhaps assigned TRBD1 or TRBD2 (5 bases each). This CDR3 has 15 residues. V was trimmed by 5 bases and J by 6 bases, leaving 20 bases between them. CDR1 SEHNR and CDR2 FQNEAQ come from the germline V gene (reference sequence).

The chain links TRBV10-3 to TRBJ2-3; 10 positions agree with TRBD2. V lost 3 bases and J lost 5; bases outside the gene matches: 8. This CDR3 contains 16 residues. Germline-derived CDR1 and CDR2 are ENHRY and SYGVKD. The CDR3 DNA sequence: TGTGCCATCAGTGAAGGACTAGCGGTACAGGGAGATACGCAGTATTTT. Its protein product is CAISEGLAVQGDTQYF.

The chain combines TRBV5-5 with TRBJ2-7, with 8 nucleotides matching TRBD1. After removal of 1 base from V and 3 bases from J, the junction contained 3 bases not matched to a gene. This CDR3 spans 14 amino acids. The V gene's germline CDR1 is SGHKS and CDR2 YYEKEE (reference sequence). This CDR3 is CASSLRTGNYEQYF. The CDR3, as DNA: TGTGCCAGCAGCTTGAGGACAGGGAACTACGAGCAGTACTTC.

V is TRBV27 and J is TRBJ1-2; no clear D. The CDR3 length is 15 residues. The germline V gene encodes CDR1 MNHEY and CDR2 SMNVEV (reference sequence). The V and J ends lost 8 bases and 5 bases respectively, with 21 bases between them. Here the CDR3 reads CASSNRSGGRYGYTF. The CDR3 region has the DNA TGTGCCAGCTCCAACCGATCCGGTGGACGGTATGGCTACACCTTC.